This record covers a single T cell receptor (beta chain). Its antigen is still unknown. Each CDR3 protein is one row after TCRdb ran MiXCR on the reads. This sample has about 270,000 distinct CDR3 sequences, with 20% to 25% found just once. Trimming removed 9 bases at V and 1 base at J, with 10 bases between. The V gene's germline CDR1 is ENHRY and CDR2 SYGVKD. CDR3 length equals 13 residues. The data were obtained in a study of T cell repertoires in cytomegalovirus infection. About the research overall: Indications came from public TCR beta signatures; they pointed to CMV infection and to a matching HLA type.

General study results and limits: Clonotypes of TCR beta that were HLA-C-restricted and CMV-specific dominated the ex vivo response.

This chain uses TRBV10-3 with TRBJ2-1; perhaps TRBD2 as D (5 bases). This TCR came from a human donor in good health (CMV status not recorded). Some clones in this sample may be carry-over from other donors' samples. Specimen: cultured PBMCs, collected from culture after CMV antigen stimulation. CDR3 protein: CAITRESYNEQFF. DNA of the CDR3: TGTGCCATAACTAGAGAATCCTACAATGAGCAGTTCTTC.